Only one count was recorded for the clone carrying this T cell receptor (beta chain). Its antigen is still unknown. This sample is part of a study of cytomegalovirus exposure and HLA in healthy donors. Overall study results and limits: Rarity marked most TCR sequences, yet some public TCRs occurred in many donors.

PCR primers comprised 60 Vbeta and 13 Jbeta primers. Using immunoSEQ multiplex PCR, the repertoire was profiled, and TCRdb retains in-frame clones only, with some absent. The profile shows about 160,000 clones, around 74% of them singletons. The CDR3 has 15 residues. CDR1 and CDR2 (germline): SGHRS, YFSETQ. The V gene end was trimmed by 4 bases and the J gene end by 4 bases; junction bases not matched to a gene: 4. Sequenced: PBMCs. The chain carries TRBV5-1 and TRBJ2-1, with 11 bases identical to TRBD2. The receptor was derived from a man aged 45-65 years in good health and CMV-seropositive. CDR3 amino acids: CASSQGLADYNEQFF. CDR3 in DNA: TGCGCCAGCAGCCAGGGACTAGCGGATTACAATGAGCAGTTCTTC.